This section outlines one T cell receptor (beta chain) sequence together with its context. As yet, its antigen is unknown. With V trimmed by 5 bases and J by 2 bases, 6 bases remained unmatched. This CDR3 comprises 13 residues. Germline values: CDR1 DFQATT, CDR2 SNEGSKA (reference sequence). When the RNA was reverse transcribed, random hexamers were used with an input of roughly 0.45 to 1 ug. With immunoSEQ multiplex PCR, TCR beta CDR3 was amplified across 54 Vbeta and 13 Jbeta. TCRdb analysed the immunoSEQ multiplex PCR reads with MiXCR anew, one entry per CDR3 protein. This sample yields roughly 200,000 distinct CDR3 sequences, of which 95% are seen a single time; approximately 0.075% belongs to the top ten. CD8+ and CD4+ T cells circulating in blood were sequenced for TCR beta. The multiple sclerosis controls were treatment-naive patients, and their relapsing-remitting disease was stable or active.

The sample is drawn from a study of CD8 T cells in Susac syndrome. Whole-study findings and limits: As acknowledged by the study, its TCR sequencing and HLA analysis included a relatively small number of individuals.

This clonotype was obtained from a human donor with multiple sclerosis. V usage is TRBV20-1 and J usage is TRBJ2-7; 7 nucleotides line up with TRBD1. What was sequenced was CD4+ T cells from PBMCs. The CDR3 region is CSALNRGAYEQYV. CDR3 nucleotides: TGCAGTGCTCTTAACAGGGGAGCCTACGAGCAGTACGTC.